This TCR beta chain was recovered during a study of blood T cells in healthy people across ages. Broader study findings: Diversity figures based on one million T cells were deemed too low.

The donors, all healthy, were Caucasians living in Russia, aged about 6 to 90. A J-beta primer mix and a sample-barcoded 5' primer were used in a second PCR of about 7 to 12 cycles. TCRdb fed the 5' RACE reads into MiXCR, producing one record per CDR3 protein. The table lists approximately 960,000 distinct CDR3 sequences, 25% to 30% of them singletons, with approximately 10% in the top ten. Concerning this clonotype: Its antigen is unknown.

The CDR3 is 18 amino acids. The germline V gene encodes CDR1 SGHTA and CDR2 FQGTGA. The same data also contributed to another study, on T cells of mothers and their children.

The receptor was derived from a woman aged 40-49 years in good health. The rearrangement uses TRBV7-3 and TRBJ2-7, with D tentatively TRBD2 (5 bases). The end of the DNA aligns better with TRBJ2-5, so the J call may be wrong. The specimen sequenced was blood. The CDR3 DNA sequence: TGTGCCAGCAGCTTAATATCGGGGTGGACTTCAGCGTTGGAGACCCAGTACTTC. It specifies CASSLISGWTSALETQYF.